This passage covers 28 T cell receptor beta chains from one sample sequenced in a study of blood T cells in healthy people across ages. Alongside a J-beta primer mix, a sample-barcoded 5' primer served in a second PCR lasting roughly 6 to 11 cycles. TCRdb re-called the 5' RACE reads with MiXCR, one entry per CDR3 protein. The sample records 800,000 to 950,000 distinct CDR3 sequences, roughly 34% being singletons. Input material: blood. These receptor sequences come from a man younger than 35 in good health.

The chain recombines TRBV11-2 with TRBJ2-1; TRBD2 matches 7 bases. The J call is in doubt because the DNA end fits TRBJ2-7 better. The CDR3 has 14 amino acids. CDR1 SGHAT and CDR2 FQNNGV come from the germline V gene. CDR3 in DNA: TGTGCCAGCGCCCCGTCTAGCGGTAACAATGAGCAGTACTTC. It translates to CASAPSSGNNEQYF.

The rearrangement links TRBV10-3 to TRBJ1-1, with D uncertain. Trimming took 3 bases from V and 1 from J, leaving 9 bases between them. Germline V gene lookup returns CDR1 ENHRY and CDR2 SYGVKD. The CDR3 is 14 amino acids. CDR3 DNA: TGTGCCATCAGTGATGGATACTCGAACACTGAAGCTTTCTTT. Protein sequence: CAISDGYSNTEAFF.

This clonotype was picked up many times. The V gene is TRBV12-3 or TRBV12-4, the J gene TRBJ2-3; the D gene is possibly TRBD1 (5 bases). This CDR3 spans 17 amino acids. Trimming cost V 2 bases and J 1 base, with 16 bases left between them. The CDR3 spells CASSLRGGQVRTDTQYF. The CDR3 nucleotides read TGTGCCAGCAGTTTAAGGGGTGGGCAGGTACGCACAGATACGCAGTATTTT.

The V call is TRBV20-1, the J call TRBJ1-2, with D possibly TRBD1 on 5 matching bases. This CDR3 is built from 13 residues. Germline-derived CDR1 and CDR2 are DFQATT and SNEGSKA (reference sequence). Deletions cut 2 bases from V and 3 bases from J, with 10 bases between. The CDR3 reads CSARSWDDYGYTF. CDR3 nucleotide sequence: TGCAGTGCTAGATCCTGGGACGACTATGGCTACACCTTC.

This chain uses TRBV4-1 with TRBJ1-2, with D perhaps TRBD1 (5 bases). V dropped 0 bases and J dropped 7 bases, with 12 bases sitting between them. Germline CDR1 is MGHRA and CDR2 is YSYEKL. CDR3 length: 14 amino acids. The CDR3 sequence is CASSQDPRGSGYTF. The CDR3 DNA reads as TGCGCCAGCAGCCAAGATCCTAGGGGTAGTGGCTACACCTTC.

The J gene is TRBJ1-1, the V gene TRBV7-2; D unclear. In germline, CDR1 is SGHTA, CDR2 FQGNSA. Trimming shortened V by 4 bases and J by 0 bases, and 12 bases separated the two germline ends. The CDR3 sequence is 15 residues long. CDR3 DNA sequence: TGTGCCAGCAGCTCCTCAACTACTATGAACACTGAAGCTTTCTTT. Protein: CASSSSTTMNTEAFF.

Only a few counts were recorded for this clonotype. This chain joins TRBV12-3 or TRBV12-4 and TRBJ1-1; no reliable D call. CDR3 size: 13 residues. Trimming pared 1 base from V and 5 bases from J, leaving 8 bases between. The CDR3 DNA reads TGTGCCAGCAGTTTAGAGGCCCAAACTGAAGCTTTCTTT. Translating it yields CASSLEAQTEAFF.

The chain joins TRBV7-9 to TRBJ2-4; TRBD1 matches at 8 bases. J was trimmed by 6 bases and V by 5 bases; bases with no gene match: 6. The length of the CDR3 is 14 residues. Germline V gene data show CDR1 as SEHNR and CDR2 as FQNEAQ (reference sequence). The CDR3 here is CASSRGTGLNIQYF. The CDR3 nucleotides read TGTGCCAGCAGCCGTGGGACAGGATTAAACATTCAGTACTTC.

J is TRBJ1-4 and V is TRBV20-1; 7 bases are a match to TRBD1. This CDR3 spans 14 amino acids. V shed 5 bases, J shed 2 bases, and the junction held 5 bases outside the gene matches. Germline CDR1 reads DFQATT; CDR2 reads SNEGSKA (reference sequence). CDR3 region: CSAGDSQTNEKLFF. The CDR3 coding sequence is TGCAGTGCTGGGGACAGCCAGACTAATGAAAAACTGTTTTTT.

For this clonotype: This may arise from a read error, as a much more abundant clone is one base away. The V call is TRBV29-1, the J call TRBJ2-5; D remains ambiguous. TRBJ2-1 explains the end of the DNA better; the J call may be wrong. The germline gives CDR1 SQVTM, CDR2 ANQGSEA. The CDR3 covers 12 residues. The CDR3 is CSVRHSQETQFF. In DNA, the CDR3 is TGCAGCGTTAGGCACAGCCAAGAGACCCAGTTCTTC.

CDR3 nucleotides: TGTGCCAGCGTCCGCGAGTTTAGCAATCAGCCCCAGCATTTT. This codes for CASVREFSNQPQHF. V usage is TRBV2 and J usage is TRBJ1-5; no definite D call. The germline CDR1 and CDR2 sequences are SNHLY and FYNNEI. CDR3 length: 14 residues. V was cut by 8 bases and J by 0 bases, with 11 bases left in between.

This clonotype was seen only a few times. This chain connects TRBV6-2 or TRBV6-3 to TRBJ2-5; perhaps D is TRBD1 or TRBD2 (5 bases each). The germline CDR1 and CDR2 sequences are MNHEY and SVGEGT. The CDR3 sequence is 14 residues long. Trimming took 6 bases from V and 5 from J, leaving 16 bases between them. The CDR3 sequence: CASSTQRGWETQYF. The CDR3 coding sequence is TGTGCCAGCAGCACCCAGAGGGGTTGGGAGACCCAGTACTTC.

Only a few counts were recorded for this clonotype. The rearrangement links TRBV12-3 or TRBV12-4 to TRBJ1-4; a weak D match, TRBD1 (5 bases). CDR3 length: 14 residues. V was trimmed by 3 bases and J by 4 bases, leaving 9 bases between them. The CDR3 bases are TGTGCCAGCAGTTTCGGGGCCCTTAATGAAAAACTGTTTTTT. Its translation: CASSFGALNEKLFF.

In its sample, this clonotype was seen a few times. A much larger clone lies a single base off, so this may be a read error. This chain's CDR3 is CSVVDNEQFF. In nucleotides, the CDR3 is TGCAGCGTTGTGGACAATGAGCAGTTCTTC. The chain couples TRBV29-1 to TRBJ2-1, with D hard to call. The CDR3 totals 10 residues. The germline V gene has CDR1 SQVTM and CDR2 ANQGSEA. Deletions cut 4 bases from V and 5 bases from J, with 3 bases between.

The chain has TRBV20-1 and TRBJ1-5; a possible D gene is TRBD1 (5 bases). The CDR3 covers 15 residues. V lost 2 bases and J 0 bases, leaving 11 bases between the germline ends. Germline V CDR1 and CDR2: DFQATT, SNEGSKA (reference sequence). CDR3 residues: CSARPEGSSNQPQHF. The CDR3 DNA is TGCAGTGCTAGACCCGAGGGGAGTAGCAATCAGCCCCAGCATTTT.

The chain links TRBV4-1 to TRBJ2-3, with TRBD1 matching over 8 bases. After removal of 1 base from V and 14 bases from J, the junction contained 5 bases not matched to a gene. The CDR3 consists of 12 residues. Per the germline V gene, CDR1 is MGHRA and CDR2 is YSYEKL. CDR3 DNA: TGCGCCAGCAGCCAAGGGACAGGGTCTCCGTATTTT. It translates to CASSQGTGSPYF.

The CDR3 nucleotides read TGTGCCAGCAGTTTTGGACGGACAGCGGAGGGGTACTTC. It encodes CASSFGRTAEGYF. The chain is built from TRBV12-3 or TRBV12-4 and TRBJ2-5, with D possibly being TRBD1 or TRBD2 (6 bases each). V was clipped by 3 bases and J by 13 bases, with 18 bases between them. The CDR3 consists of 13 residues.

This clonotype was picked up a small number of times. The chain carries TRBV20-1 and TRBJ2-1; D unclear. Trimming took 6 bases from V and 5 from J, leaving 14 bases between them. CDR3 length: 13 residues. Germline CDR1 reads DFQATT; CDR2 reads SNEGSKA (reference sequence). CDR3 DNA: TGCAGTGCCAGCCTACGGAGTGACAATGAGCAGTTCTTC. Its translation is CSASLRSDNEQFF.

Here the CDR3 DNA reads TGTGCCAGCAGCCCACGGACACCTAAAGGGGTGTGCAATCAGCCCCAGCATTTT. Protein: CASSPRTPKGVCNQPQHF. The V gene is TRBV3-1, the J gene TRBJ1-5, with D maybe TRBD1 (5 bases). Looked up from germline, CDR1 is LGHDT and CDR2 is YNNKEL (reference sequence). The CDR3 loop spans 18 amino acids. Trimming stripped 4 bases from V and 2 bases from J, with 21 bases between.

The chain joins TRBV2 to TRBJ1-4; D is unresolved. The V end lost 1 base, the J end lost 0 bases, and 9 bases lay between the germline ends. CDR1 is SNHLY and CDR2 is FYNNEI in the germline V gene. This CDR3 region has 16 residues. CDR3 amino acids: CASSEGASATNEKLFF. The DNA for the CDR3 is TGTGCCAGCAGTGAAGGGGCATCTGCAACTAATGAAAAACTGTTTTTT.

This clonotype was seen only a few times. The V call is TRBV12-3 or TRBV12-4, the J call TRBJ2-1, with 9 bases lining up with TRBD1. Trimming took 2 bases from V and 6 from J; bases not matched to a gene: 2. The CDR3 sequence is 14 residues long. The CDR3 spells CASSLLDRGNEQFF. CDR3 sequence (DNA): TGTGCCAGCAGTTTATTGGACAGGGGCAATGAGCAGTTCTTC.

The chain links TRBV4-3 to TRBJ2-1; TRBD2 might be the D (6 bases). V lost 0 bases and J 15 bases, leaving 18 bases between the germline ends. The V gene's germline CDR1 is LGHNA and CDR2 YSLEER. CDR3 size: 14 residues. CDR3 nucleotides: TGCGCCAGCAGCCAAGACGTGGGTCCGGGAGAGAGGTTCTTC. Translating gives CASSQDVGPGERFF.

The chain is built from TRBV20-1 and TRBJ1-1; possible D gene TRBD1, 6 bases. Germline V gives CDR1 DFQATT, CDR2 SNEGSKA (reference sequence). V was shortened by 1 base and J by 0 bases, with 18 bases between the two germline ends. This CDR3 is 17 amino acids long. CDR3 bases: TGCAGTGCTAGAGCACAGGGTGGGGGCCTATTGAACACTGAAGCTTTCTTT. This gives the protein CSARAQGGGLLNTEAFF.

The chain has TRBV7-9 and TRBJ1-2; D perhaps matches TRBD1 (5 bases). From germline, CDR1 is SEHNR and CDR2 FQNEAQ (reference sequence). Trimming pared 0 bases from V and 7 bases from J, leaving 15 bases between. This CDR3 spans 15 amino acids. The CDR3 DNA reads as TGTGCCAGCAGCTTAGCGCCGGGACTGATGTTTGGCTACACCTTC. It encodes CASSLAPGLMFGYTF.

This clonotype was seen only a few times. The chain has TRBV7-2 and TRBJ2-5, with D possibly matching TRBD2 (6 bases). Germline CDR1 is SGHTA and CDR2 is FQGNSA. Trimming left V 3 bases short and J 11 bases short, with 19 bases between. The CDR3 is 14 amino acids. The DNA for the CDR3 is TGTGCCAGCAGCTTTTCCGGGACTCCCGGGGAGCAGTACTTC. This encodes CASSFSGTPGEQYF. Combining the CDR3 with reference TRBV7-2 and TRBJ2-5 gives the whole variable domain GAGVSQSPSNKVTEKGKDVELRCDPISGHTALYWYRQSLGQGLEFLIYFQGNSAPDKSGLPSDRFSAERTGGSVSTLTIQRTQQEDSAVYLCASSFSGTPGEQYFGPGTRLLVL.

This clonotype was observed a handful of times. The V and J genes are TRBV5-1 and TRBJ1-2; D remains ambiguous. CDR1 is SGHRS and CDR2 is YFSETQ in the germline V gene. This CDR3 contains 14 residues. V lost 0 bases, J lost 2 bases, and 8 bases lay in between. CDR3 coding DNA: TGCGCCAGCAGCTTGGATCCTATGAACTATGGCTACACCTTC. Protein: CASSLDPMNYGYTF. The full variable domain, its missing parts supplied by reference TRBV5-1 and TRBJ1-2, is KAGVTQTPRYLIKTRGQQVTLSCSPISGHRSVSWYQQTPGQGLQFLFEYFSETQRNKGNFPGRFSGRQFSNSRSEMNVSTLELGDSALYLCASSLDPMNYGYTFGSGTRLTVV.

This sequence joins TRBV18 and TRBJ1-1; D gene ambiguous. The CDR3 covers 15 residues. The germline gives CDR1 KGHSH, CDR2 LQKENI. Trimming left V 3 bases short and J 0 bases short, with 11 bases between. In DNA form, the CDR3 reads TGTGCCAGCTCACCGATTAACCTCATGAACACTGAAGCTTTCTTT. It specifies CASSPINLMNTEAFF.

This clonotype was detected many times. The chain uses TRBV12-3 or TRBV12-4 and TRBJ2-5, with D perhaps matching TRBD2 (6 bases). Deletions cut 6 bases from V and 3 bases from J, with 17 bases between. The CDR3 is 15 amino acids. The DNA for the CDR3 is TGTGCCAGCAGGCTTGGGGACTCTGGGGAAGAGACCCAGTACTTC. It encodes CASRLGDSGEETQYF.